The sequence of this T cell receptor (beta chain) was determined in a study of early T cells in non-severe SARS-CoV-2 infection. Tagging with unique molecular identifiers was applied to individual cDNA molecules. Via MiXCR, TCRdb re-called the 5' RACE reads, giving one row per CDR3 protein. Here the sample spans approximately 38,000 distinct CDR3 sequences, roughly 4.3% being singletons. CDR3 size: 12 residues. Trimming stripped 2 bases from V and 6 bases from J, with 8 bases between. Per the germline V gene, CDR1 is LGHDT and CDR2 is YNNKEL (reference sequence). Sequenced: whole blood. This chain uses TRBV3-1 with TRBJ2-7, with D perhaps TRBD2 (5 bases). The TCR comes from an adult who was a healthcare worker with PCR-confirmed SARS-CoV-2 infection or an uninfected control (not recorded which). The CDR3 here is CASSQSGLEQYF. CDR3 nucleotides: TGTGCCAGCAGCCAATCCGGACTCGAGCAGTACTTC.